The sequence of this TCR beta chain was determined in a study of T-cell reconstitution after alpha-beta-depleted transplantation in children. Unique molecular identifiers were built into the TCRbeta library. Via MiXCR, TCRdb re-called the PCR reads, giving one row per CDR3 protein. Among fewer than 550,000 distinct CDR3 sequences listed, approximately 11% were seen once. Germline CDR1 is DFQATT and CDR2 is SNEGSKA (reference sequence). The length of the CDR3 is 12 residues. The V end lost 4 bases, the J end lost 5 bases, and 12 bases lay between the germline ends. V gene TRBV20-1 combines with J gene TRBJ2-7; possibly TRBD1 for D (6 bases). The clonotype was recovered from a human donor who donated a stem cell graft to a child with acute myeloid leukemia. Material: PBMCs from the stem cell graft donor, obtained from the stem cell graft. CDR3 DNA sequence: TGCAGTGCTACCACCGACAGGAACGAGCAGTACTTC. It translates to CSATTDRNEQYF.